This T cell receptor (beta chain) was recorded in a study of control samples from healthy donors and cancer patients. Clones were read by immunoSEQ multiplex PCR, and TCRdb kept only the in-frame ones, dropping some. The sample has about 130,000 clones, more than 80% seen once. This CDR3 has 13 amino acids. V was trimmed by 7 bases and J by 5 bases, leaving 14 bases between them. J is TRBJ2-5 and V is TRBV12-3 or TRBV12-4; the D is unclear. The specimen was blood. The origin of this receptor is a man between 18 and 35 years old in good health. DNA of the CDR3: TGTGCCAGCACCAACTCCTTAGGGGAGACCCAGTACTTC. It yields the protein CASTNSLGETQYF.